The 30 T cell receptor beta chains reported below all come from one sample, sequenced in a study of blood T cell repertoires in COVID-19. Clones were sequenced by immunoSEQ multiplex PCR, and TCRdb holds only the in-frame ones, with some missing. Here the sample spans about 280,000 clones, roughly 88% being singletons. Sequenced sample: peripheral blood. Source of these receptors: a woman between 65 and 79 years old with acute or convalescent COVID-19.

This clone came up once. This chain joins TRBV6-5 and TRBJ1-6, with 10 nucleotides matching TRBD1. Germline CDR1 reads MNHEY; CDR2 reads SVGAGI. Trimming removed 6 bases from V and 8 bases from J; junction bases left unmatched: 7. This CDR3 comprises 15 residues. Here the CDR3 DNA reads TGTGCCAGCAGGTTCGAGGGGACAGGGGATTCACCCCTCCACTTT. Translation: CASRFEGTGDSPLHF.

The chain carries TRBV5-1 and TRBJ1-1; 7 bases are shared with TRBD1. Germline loops: CDR1 SGHRS, CDR2 YFSETQ. The V segment lost 0 bases and the J segment 1 base; nucleotides outside the gene matches: 6. The CDR3 is 16 amino acids. Here the CDR3 DNA reads TGCGCCAGCAGCTTGGCAGCGAGGACAGGGAACACTGAAGCTTTCTTT. Translating gives CASSLAARTGNTEAFF.

This chain joins TRBV2 and TRBJ2-2; 7 bases map to TRBD2. CDR3 length: 14 amino acids. V trimming: 7 bases; J trimming: 7 bases; junction bases outside the gene matches: 9. CDR1 and CDR2 (germline): SNHLY, FYNNEI. CDR3 loop: CASTRSGLVGELFF. CDR3 coding DNA: TGTGCCAGCACTCGAAGCGGACTAGTCGGGGAGCTGTTTTTT.

CDR3 residues: CASSLSIGRVRNNSPLHF. CDR3 nucleotides: TGTGCCAGCAGTTTATCGATAGGCAGGGTTAGGAATAATTCACCCCTCCACTTT. The genes are TRBV27 and TRBJ1-6, with D tentatively TRBD1 (5 bases). The CDR3 is 18 amino acids. CDR1 is MNHEY, CDR2 SMNVEV, per germline (reference sequence). Trimming took off 0 bases at V and 5 bases at J, with 17 bases between the two ends.

The chain carries TRBV7-9 and TRBJ2-1; D gene uncertain. CDR3 length: 11 amino acids. V dropped 2 bases and J dropped 8 bases, with 4 bases sitting between them. CDR1 SEHNR and CDR2 FQNEAQ come from the germline V gene (reference sequence). Here the CDR3 reads CASSLLDEQFF. The CDR3 nucleotides are TGTGCCAGCAGCTTACTCGATGAGCAGTTCTTC.

The J gene is TRBJ1-4, the V gene TRBV3-1 (or the pseudogene TRBV3-2), with a possible D match to TRBD1 (6 bases). The V end lost 1 base, the J end lost 0 bases, and 9 bases lay between the germline ends. The germline CDR1 and CDR2 sequences are LGHDT and YNNKEL (reference sequence). The CDR3 runs to 16 residues. The CDR3 DNA sequence: TGTGCCAGCAGCCAAGGGACAGCCGCAACTAATGAAAAACTGTTTTTT. This encodes CASSQGTAATNEKLFF.

The V and J genes are TRBV30 and TRBJ2-1, with a tentative D call TRBD2 (7 bases). Trimming left V 8 bases short and J 6 bases short, with 17 bases between. The V gene's germline CDR1 is GTSNPN and CDR2 SVGIG (reference sequence). This CDR3 has 13 amino acids. Here the CDR3 reads CAGDVAGANEQFF. DNA for the CDR3: TGTGCCGGGGACGTGGCGGGGGCCAATGAGCAGTTCTTC.

This clone showed up just a few times. V and J are TRBV19 and TRBJ1-2; D remains ambiguous. Per the germline V gene, CDR1 is LNHDA and CDR2 is SQIVND (reference sequence). Trimming stripped 5 bases from V and 8 bases from J, with 15 bases between. The CDR3 is 13 residues long. The CDR3: CASSPKESGGYTF. The CDR3 bases are TGTGCCAGTAGTCCGAAGGAATCGGGAGGCTACACCTTC. Full variable domain (rest looked up from reference TRBV19 and TRBJ1-2): DGGITQSPKYLFRKEGQNVTLSCEQNLNHDAMYWYRQDPGQGLRLIYYSQIVNDFQKGDIAEGYSVSREKKESFPLTVTSAQKNPTAFYLCASSPKESGGYTFGSGTRLTVV.

V gene TRBV16 combines with J gene TRBJ1-5; D ambiguous. CDR1 is KGHSY and CDR2 is FQNENV in the germline V gene. V was shortened by 4 bases and J by 3 bases, with 13 bases between the two germline ends. This CDR3 is built from 15 residues. Here the CDR3 reads CASSPNRFSNQPQHF. Here the CDR3 DNA reads TGTGCCAGCAGCCCTAACCGCTTTTCCAATCAGCCCCAGCATTTT.

V gene TRBV4-2 combines with J gene TRBJ2-5, with 8 bases aligning to TRBD2. V lost 4 bases and J lost 5; bases outside the gene matches: 6. There are 14 residues in the CDR3. Germline V gives CDR1 LGHNA, CDR2 YNFKEQ. In DNA form, the CDR3 reads TGTGCCAGCAGCCTCGAGCGGGGGCAGGAGACCCAGTACTTC. Its translation: CASSLERGQETQYF.

The chain employs TRBV12-5 and TRBJ2-6; tentative D call: TRBD2 (6 bases). The ends were cut back, 8 bases at V and 1 base at J, with 15 bases in the middle. Germline V gives CDR1 LGHNT, CDR2 FRNRAP. The CDR3 is 16 residues long. The CDR3 region has the DNA TGTGCTAGTAAATCACGGGGGTCATCTGGGGCCAACGTCCTGACTTTC. This translates into CASKSRGSSGANVLTF.

The chain is built from TRBV7-8 and TRBJ2-3; possibly TRBD2 for D (5 bases). Germline CDR1 reads SGHVS; CDR2 reads FQNEAQ. The V and J ends lost 5 bases and 1 base respectively, with 7 bases between them. The CDR3 has 13 residues. The CDR3 DNA sequence: TGTGCCAGCAGCATCGGGGGCACAGATACGCAGTATTTT. This encodes CASSIGGTDTQYF.

This clone was detected once. For the CDR3, the DNA is TGTGCCAGCAGCTTACAGGGGGCAGGCTATAATTCACCCCTCCACTTT. Translating it yields CASSLQGAGYNSPLHF. V gene TRBV7-4 combines with J gene TRBJ1-6, with TRBD1 matching 8 bases. Germline trimming cut 2 bases from V and 3 bases from J; bases unmatched to any gene: 3. Germline V gives CDR1 SGHVT, CDR2 SQSDAQ. This CDR3 is 16 amino acids long. Supplemented by reference TRBV7-4 and TRBJ1-6, the full variable domain reads GAGVSQSPRYKVAKRGRDVALRCDSISGHVTLYWYRQTLGQGSEVLTYSQSDAQRDKSGRPSGRFSAERPERSVSTLKIQRTEQGDSAVYLCASSLQGAGYNSPLHFGNGTRLTVT.

The chain employs TRBV9 and TRBJ1-4; TRBD1 matches at 7 bases. Germline CDR1 SGDLS, CDR2 YYNGEE. CDR3 length: 15 amino acids. V trimming: 4 bases; J trimming: 7 bases; junction bases outside the gene matches: 10. CDR3 in DNA: TGTGCCAGCAGCACCTCACAGGGGCTGGGTGAAAAACTGTTTTTT. Translated, it gives CASSTSQGLGEKLFF. The variable domain in full, with the rest retrieved from reference TRBV9 and TRBJ1-4, is DSGVTQTPKHLITATGQRVTLRCSPRSGDLSVYWYQQSLDQGLQFLIQYYNGEERAKGNILERFSAQQFPDLHSELNLSSLELGDSALYFCASSTSQGLGEKLFFGSGTQLSVL.

The CDR3 DNA sequence: TGTGCCAGCAGTCACTCCAGGGGATCTGGGGCCAACGTCCTGACTTTC. This sequence encodes CASSHSRGSGANVLTF. The chain combines TRBV5-6 with TRBJ2-6; perhaps TRBD1 as D (6 bases). CDR3 length: 16 residues. Germline values: CDR1 SGHDT, CDR2 YYEEEE. The ends were cut back, 5 bases at V and 1 base at J, with 13 bases in the middle.

The V call is TRBV19, the J call TRBJ2-2; D perhaps matches TRBD1 (6 bases). The CDR3 runs 15 residues. Germline assignment: CDR1 LNHDA and CDR2 SQIVND (reference sequence). V was pared by 4 bases and J by 5 bases, with 14 bases between. Written as DNA, the CDR3 is TGTGCCAGTAGTACTTTCACACAGGGAACCGGGGAGCTGTTTTTT. As protein: CASSTFTQGTGELFF.

The chain couples TRBV30 to TRBJ2-1; 9 bases are a match to TRBD1. Germline lookup yields CDR1 GTSNPN and CDR2 SVGIG (reference sequence). This CDR3 contains 14 residues. Trimming at V came to 7 bases and at J to 5 bases, leaving 9 bases not matched to a gene. The CDR3 sequence is CASGQGGPHNEQFF. In nucleotides, the CDR3 is TGTGCCTCGGGACAGGGAGGTCCCCACAATGAGCAGTTCTTC.

The chain uses TRBV6-5 and TRBJ1-4; tentatively, D is TRBD1 (5 bases). Trimming shortened V by 0 bases and J by 7 bases, and 9 bases separated the two germline ends. Germline-derived CDR1 and CDR2 are MNHEY and SVGAGI. CDR3 length: 14 residues. The CDR3 coding sequence is TGTGCCAGCAGTTACTCCACAGGCGCTGAAAAACTGTTTTTT. Translation gives CASSYSTGAEKLFF.

The chain combines TRBV5-1 with TRBJ2-5; TRBD1 agrees at 9 bases. The CDR3 has 13 amino acids. V lost 7 bases and J lost 3; bases outside the gene matches: 4. CDR1 SGHRS and CDR2 YFSETQ come from the germline V gene. The CDR3 here is CASARDREETQYF. CDR3 in DNA: TGCGCCAGCGCTCGGGACAGGGAAGAGACCCAGTACTTC.

V is TRBV27 and J is TRBJ2-7; 10 bases are a match to TRBD1. With 6 bases clipped from V and 2 bases from J, the junction kept 7 bases outside the gene matches. Germline lookup yields CDR1 MNHEY and CDR2 SMNVEV (reference sequence). This CDR3 is 15 amino acids long. CDR3 in amino acids: CASRWKTGGAYEQYF. The CDR3 DNA sequence: TGTGCCAGCAGGTGGAAGACAGGGGGCGCCTACGAGCAGTACTTC.

The chain links TRBV5-1 to TRBJ2-5; 7 bases are shared with TRBD2. V lost 3 bases, J lost 4 bases, and 6 bases stayed unmatched. The CDR3 covers 14 residues. Per the germline V gene, CDR1 is SGHRS and CDR2 is YFSETQ. The CDR3 sequence is CASSYSGLRETQYF. DNA for the CDR3: TGCGCCAGCAGCTACTCGGGACTACGAGAGACCCAGTACTTC.

The chain links TRBV5-1 to TRBJ2-5; TRBD1 agrees at 8 bases. CDR1 and CDR2 from the germline V gene are SGHRS and YFSETQ. Trimming at V came to 5 bases and at J to 5 bases, leaving 8 bases not matched to a gene. This CDR3 region has 14 residues. Written as DNA, the CDR3 is TGCGCCAGCAGAGGGTCGACAGGGGTGGAGACCCAGTACTTC. Protein: CASRGSTGVETQYF.

Written as DNA, the CDR3 is TGTGCCAGCAGCTATGGCCGCGGGAGCGCAACAGGTCAGCCCCAGCATTTT. Residues: CASSYGRGSATGQPQHF. V gene TRBV7-9 combines with J gene TRBJ1-5; D is perhaps TRBD1 (5 bases). Per the germline V gene, CDR1 is SEHNR and CDR2 is FQNEAQ (reference sequence). With 4 bases removed from V and 6 bases from J, the gap between germline ends came to 22 bases. CDR3 length: 17 residues.

This clone was seen a single time. This chain uses TRBV5-4 with TRBJ1-6; D is ambiguous. CDR1 SGHNT and CDR2 YYREEE come from the germline V gene (reference sequence). The CDR3 contains 16 residues. The ends were cut back, 1 base at V and 9 bases at J, with 17 bases in the middle. CDR3 sequence reads: CASSLSFSGGGSPLHF. CDR3 DNA: TGTGCCAGCAGCTTGTCCTTCAGTGGCGGTGGTTCACCCCTCCACTTT. Supplemented by reference TRBV5-4 and TRBJ1-6, the full variable domain reads ETGVTQSPTHLIKTRGQQVTLRCSSQSGHNTVSWYQQALGQGPQFIFQYYREEENGRGNFPPRFSGLQFPNYSSELNVNALELDDSALYLCASSLSFSGGGSPLHFGNGTRLTVT.

This chain links TRBV7-9 with TRBJ2-6, with 7 bases fitting TRBD1. Losses at the gene ends were 5 bases for V and 4 bases for J; bases not matched to a gene: 17. The CDR3 length is 19 residues. Germline V gives CDR1 SEHNR, CDR2 FQNEAQ (reference sequence). CDR3 DNA sequence: TGTGCCAGCAGCGCAGGGCCGGGACAGAAGGTTTTAGGGGCCAACGTCCTGACTTTC. This encodes CASSAGPGQKVLGANVLTF.

The chain is built from TRBV5-1 and TRBJ2-7, with D possibly being TRBD2 (5 bases). This CDR3 is 14 amino acids long. Trimming cost V 0 bases and J 9 bases, with 16 bases left between them. CDR1 is SGHRS, CDR2 YFSETQ, per germline. CDR3: CASSLADGSTGQYF. The CDR3 region has the DNA TGCGCCAGCAGCTTGGCCGATGGGAGTACGGGGCAGTACTTC.

V and J are TRBV5-1 and TRBJ2-5; the match to TRBD2 covers 7 bases. The CDR3 is 15 amino acids. J was trimmed by 1 base and V by 7 bases; bases with no gene match: 10. The germline V gene has CDR1 SGHRS and CDR2 YFSETQ. CDR3 region: CASGREGLPQETQYF. The CDR3 DNA sequence: TGCGCCAGCGGAAGGGAGGGACTACCCCAAGAGACCCAGTACTTC. The variable domain in full, with the rest retrieved from reference TRBV5-1 and TRBJ2-5, is KAGVTQTPRYLIKTRGQQVTLSCSPISGHRSVSWYQQTPGQGLQFLFEYFSETQRNKGNFPGRFSGRQFSNSRSEMNVSTLELGDSALYLCASGREGLPQETQYFGPGTRLLVL.

The gene calls are TRBV18 and TRBJ1-5; TRBD1 agrees at 7 bases. The CDR3 runs 13 residues. Per the germline V gene, CDR1 is KGHSH and CDR2 is LQKENI. Trimming cost V 8 bases and J 5 bases; bases outside gene matches: 6. CDR3 nucleotides: TGTGCCAGCAAACAGGGGCTGGATCAGCCCCAGCATTTT. Encoded protein: CASKQGLDQPQHF.

The chain recombines TRBV6-5 with TRBJ1-2; D remains ambiguous. The CDR3 is 13 residues long. Per germline, CDR1 MNHEY and CDR2 SVGAGI. Trimming pared 2 bases from V and 5 bases from J, leaving 9 bases between. This chain's CDR3 is CASSYRAGYGYTF. For the CDR3, the DNA is TGTGCCAGCAGTTACAGGGCGGGTTATGGCTACACCTTC.

The V call is TRBV9, the J call TRBJ1-2; D remains ambiguous. The V end lost 4 bases, the J end lost 5 bases, and 15 bases lay between the germline ends. This CDR3 is built from 14 residues. The germline CDR1 and CDR2 sequences are SGDLS and YYNGEE. The CDR3 bases are TGTGCCAGCAGCCCCACGGGTAGGGAGTATGGCTACACCTTC. Translated: CASSPTGREYGYTF.